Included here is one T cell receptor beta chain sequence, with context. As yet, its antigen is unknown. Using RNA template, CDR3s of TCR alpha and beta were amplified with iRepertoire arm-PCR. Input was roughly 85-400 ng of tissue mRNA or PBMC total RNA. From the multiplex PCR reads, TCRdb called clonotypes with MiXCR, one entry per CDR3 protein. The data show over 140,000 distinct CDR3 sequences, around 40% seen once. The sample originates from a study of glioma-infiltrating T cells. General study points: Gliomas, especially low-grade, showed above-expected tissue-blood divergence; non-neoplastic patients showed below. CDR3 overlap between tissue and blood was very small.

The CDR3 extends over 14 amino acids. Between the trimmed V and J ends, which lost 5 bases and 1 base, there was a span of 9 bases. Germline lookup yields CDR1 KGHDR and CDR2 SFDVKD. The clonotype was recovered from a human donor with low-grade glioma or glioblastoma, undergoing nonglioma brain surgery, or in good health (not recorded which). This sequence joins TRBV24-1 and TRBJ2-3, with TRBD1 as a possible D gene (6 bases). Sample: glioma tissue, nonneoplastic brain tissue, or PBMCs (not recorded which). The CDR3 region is CATSGGQGTDTQYF. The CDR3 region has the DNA TGTGCCACCAGTGGGGGGCAGGGCACAGATACGCAGTATTTT.